This T cell receptor (beta chain) was identified during a study of spatial heterogeneity in lung cancer. Study-level information: There were consistently more beta-chain sequences detected than alpha-chain sequences.

This clonotype was counted ten times or more. The time point was: sample taken at primary tumor resection. Material for sequencing was whole RNA from tumor, nontumor lung or frozen PBMC, left unsorted. Each TCR cDNA molecule carried a unique molecular identifier. TCRdb called the 5' RACE reads again in MiXCR, with one record for every CDR3 protein. The table shows 39,000 or so distinct CDR3 sequences, with around 7.5% occurring only once. The sequencing used PBMCs, collected at surgery. The clonotype was recovered from a male donor with early-stage non-small cell lung cancer.

The CDR3, as DNA: TGTGCCAGCAGCCCCCCGAGGACTGAAGCTTTCTTT. This codes for CASSPPRTEAFF. The chain employs TRBV7-6 and TRBJ1-1; D is undetermined. Trimming took off 5 bases at V and 5 bases at J, with 9 bases between the two ends. Per the germline V gene, CDR1 is SGHVS and CDR2 is FNYEAQ. The CDR3 consists of 12 residues.